This T cell receptor beta chain stems from a study of T cell responses to AZD1222 COVID-19 vaccine. Findings and caveats of the study: Donors in the cohort were predominantly white British and more often female, and clonal diversity was possibly underestimated. All repertoire sampling was performed exclusively after the peak T cell response. Recipients of two AZD1222 doses showed rising Spike-specific TCR breadth and depth. Mapped onto spike, vaccine-associated CD4 TCRs spanned it and were dominant at 160-218 and 743-854.

Comment on this clone: Antigen unknown.

The V gene lost 0 bases and the J gene lost 2 bases, with 7 bases spanning the gap. CDR3 length: 14 residues. Germline V gene sequence: CDR1 SGHRS, CDR2 YFSETQ. The method was immunoSEQ multiplex PCR; TCRdb's version includes in-frame clones alone and lacks a portion of them. The table for this sample gives 150,000 or so clones. This sequence joins TRBV5-1 and TRBJ2-3; a weak D match, TRBD1 (6 bases). The sequence was obtained from an adult in good health. Sequencing was carried out using peripheral blood. CDR3 amino acids: CASSLGTDTDTQYF. The CDR3 coding sequence is TGCGCCAGCAGCTTGGGGACAGACACAGATACGCAGTATTTT. Combining the CDR3 with reference TRBV5-1 and TRBJ2-3 gives the whole variable domain KAGVTQTPRYLIKTRGQQVTLSCSPISGHRSVSWYQQTPGQGLQFLFEYFSETQRNKGNFPGRFSGRQFSNSRSEMNVSTLELGDSALYLCASSLGTDTDTQYFGPGTRLTVL.